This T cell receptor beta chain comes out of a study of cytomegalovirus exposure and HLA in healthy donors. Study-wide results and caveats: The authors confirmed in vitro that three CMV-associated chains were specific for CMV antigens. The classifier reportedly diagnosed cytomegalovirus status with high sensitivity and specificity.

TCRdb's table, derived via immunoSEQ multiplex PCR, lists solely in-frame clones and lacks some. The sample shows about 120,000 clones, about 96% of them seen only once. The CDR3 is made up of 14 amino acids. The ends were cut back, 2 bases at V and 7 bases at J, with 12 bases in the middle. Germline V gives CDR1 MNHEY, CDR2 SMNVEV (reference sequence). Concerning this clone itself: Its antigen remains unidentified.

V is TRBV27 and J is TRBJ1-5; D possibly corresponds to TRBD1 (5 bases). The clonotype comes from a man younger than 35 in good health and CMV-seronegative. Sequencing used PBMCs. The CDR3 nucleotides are TGTGCCAGCAGTTTAGATTTTGGGGGGCAGCCCCAGCATTTT. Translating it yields CASSLDFGGQPQHF.